One and the same sample provided the 8 T cell receptor beta chains below, sequenced in a study of spatial heterogeneity in lung cancer. Described time point: sample taken at primary tumor resection. Their recognized antigens are unknown. TCRdb fed the 5' RACE reads into MiXCR, producing one record per CDR3 protein. The table lists about 4,000 distinct CDR3 sequences, roughly two fifths of them singletons. General study points: Counts of expanded intratumoral alpha and beta TCRs tracked tumor mutation counts.

This material consisted of lung tumor tissue, taken at surgery. Every receptor here comes from a male donor with early-stage non-small cell lung cancer.

This clonotype is medium-sized within its sample. V gene TRBV29-1 combines with J gene TRBJ1-1; TRBD1 is a possible D gene (5 bases). Trimming removed 4 bases from V and 1 base from J, with 16 bases in between. Looked up from germline, CDR1 is SQVTM and CDR2 is ANQGSEA. The CDR3 consists of 15 residues. In DNA form, the CDR3 reads TGCAGCGTTGGGGTCAGGTTGGGGGGGAACACTGAAGCTTTCTTT. Residues: CSVGVRLGGNTEAFF.

The J gene is TRBJ2-5, the V gene TRBV23-1, with D perhaps matching TRBD2 (5 bases). TRBV23-1 is assigned to the ORF class and has an uncertain function. This CDR3 is 18 amino acids long. V was cut by 1 base and J by 5 bases, with 23 bases left in between. CDR3 loop: CASSQFQDLAFGWETQYF. The DNA for the CDR3 is TGCGCCAGCAGTCAATTTCAGGATCTAGCTTTCGGGTGGGAGACCCAGTACTTC.

This clonotype was counted a single time. The junction does not match germline at one end; this may be a read error. V is TRBV3-1 and J is TRBJ2-7, with 11 bases aligning to TRBD2. Germline V lookup: CDR1 LGHDT, CDR2 YNNKEL (reference sequence). The CDR3 has 15 residues. CDR3 sequence reads: CANSHLAGGGYEQYF. Written as DNA, the CDR3 is TGTGCCAACAGCCACCTAGCGGGGGGAGGCTACGAGCAGTACTTC.

This clonotype ranks as medium-sized (0.01 to 0.1%). The V gene is TRBV4-1, the J gene TRBJ2-7, with 13 bases fitting TRBD2. The CDR3 consists of 16 residues. CDR1 is MGHRA, CDR2 YSYEKL, per germline. Trimming took 1 base from V and 3 from J; bases not matched to a gene: 3. The DNA for the CDR3 is TGCGCCAGCAGCCAAGGGACTAGCGGGAGAGTCTACGAGCAGTACTTC. Translation gives CASSQGTSGRVYEQYF.

This clonotype is medium-sized by share. The chain combines TRBV20-1 with TRBJ1-6, with D possibly matching TRBD1 (5 bases). The CDR3 consists of 14 residues. Germline CDR1 DFQATT, CDR2 SNEGSKA (reference sequence). V gave up 3 bases and J gave up 5 bases, with 11 bases separating them. The CDR3 here is CSASQGRNNSPLHF. The DNA for the CDR3 is TGCAGTGCTAGCCAGGGAAGGAATAATTCACCCCTCCACTTT.

V and J are TRBV6-5 and TRBJ2-2, with TRBD1 as a possible D gene (5 bases). The CDR3 is made up of 15 amino acids. V was trimmed by 6 bases and J by 4 bases, leaving 15 bases between them. The germline gives CDR1 MNHEY, CDR2 SVGAGI. The CDR3 nucleotides read TGTGCCAGCAGGCTCCTTGGGGCGGTCACCGGGGAGCTGTTTTTT. Encoded protein: CASRLLGAVTGELFF.

This clonotype has a handful of counts. The germline gene is not matched at one end of the junction; a read error may be the cause. The CDR3 sequence: CASSSLGDRENF. The CDR3 bases are TGTGCCAGCAGTTCGTTGGGAGACAGGGAGAACTTC. The V and J genes are TRBV12-3 or TRBV12-4 and TRBJ2-5, with 7 bases fitting TRBD1. The CDR3 is made up of 12 amino acids.

The chain is built from TRBV4-1 and TRBJ2-3; possibly TRBD1 for D (6 bases). The CDR3 consists of 14 residues. V lost 3 bases to trimming and J lost 5 bases, with 12 bases between them. Germline V gives CDR1 MGHRA, CDR2 YSYEKL. CDR3 bases: TGCGCCAGCAGCCAGATAGGGGGTCGAGATACGCAGTATTTT. Amino acids: CASSQIGGRDTQYF.